This T cell receptor beta chain was sequenced in a study of blood T cell repertoires in COVID-19. Study overall: Specimens from acute and convalescent COVID-19 originated in the United States, Italy and Spain. T cells, B-cell-depleted T cells, or PBMCs provided the cDNA or gDNA that served as material.

The protocol was immunoSEQ multiplex PCR, while the TCRdb copy is restricted to in-frame clones and leaves out a portion. This table holds tens of thousands of clones, about 89% found once. This CDR3 contains 13 residues. Trimming took 1 base from V and 8 from J, leaving 11 bases between them. CDR1 is SGDLS, CDR2 YYNGEE, per germline. This clone is deemed medium-sized (0.01 to 0.1%). This chain connects TRBV9 to TRBJ2-3; the D gene is possibly TRBD1 (6 bases). Sequenced material: peripheral blood. The sequence was obtained from a man aged 65 to 85 with active or convalescent COVID-19. This CDR3 reads CASSVTGKGTQYF. CDR3 bases: TGTGCCAGCAGCGTAACAGGGAAGGGTACGCAGTATTTT.